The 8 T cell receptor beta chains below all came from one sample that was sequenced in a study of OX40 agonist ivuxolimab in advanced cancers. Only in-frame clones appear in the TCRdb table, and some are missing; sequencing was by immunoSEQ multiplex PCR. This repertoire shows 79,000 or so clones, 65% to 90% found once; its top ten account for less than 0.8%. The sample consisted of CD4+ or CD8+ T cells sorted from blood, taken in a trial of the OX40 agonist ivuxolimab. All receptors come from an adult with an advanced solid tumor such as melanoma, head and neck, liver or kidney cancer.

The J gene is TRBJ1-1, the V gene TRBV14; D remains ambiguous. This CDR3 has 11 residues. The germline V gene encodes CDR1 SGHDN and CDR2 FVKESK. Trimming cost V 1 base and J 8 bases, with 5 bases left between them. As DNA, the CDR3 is TGTGCCAGCAGCCAAGTAGCGGAAGCTTTCTTT. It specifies CASSQVAEAFF.

The CDR3 loop is CASSSTTGNTIYF. The CDR3, as DNA: TGTGCCAGCAGTTCGACAACAGGGAACACCATATATTTT. The chain employs TRBV7-2 and TRBJ1-3, with D maybe TRBD1 (6 bases). Germline values: CDR1 SGHTA, CDR2 FQGNSA. There are 13 residues in the CDR3. Trimming left V 6 bases short and J 7 bases short, with 13 bases between.

In DNA, the CDR3 is TGTGCCAGCAGCGACCGGGACGGATACAATGAGCAGTTCTTC. Protein sequence: CASSDRDGYNEQFF. This rearrangement joins TRBV13 to TRBJ2-1, with D perhaps assigned TRBD1 or TRBD2 (5 bases each). The ends were cut back, 5 bases at V and 4 bases at J, with 12 bases in the middle. The CDR3 sequence is 14 residues long. Germline V lookup: CDR1 PRHDT, CDR2 FYEKMQ (reference sequence).

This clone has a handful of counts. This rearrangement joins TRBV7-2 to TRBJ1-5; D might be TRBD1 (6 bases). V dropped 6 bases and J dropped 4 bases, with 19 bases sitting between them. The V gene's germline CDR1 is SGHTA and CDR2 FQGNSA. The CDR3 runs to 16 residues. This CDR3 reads CASSKGDTLGNQPQHF. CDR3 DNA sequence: TGTGCCAGCAGTAAGGGGGACACCTTAGGGAATCAGCCCCAGCATTTT.

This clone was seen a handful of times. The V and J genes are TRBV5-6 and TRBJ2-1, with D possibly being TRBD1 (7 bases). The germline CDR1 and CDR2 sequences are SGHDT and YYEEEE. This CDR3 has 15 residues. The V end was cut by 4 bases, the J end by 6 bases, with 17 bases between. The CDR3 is CASSQDRRASNEQFF. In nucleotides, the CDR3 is TGTGCCAGCAGCCAGGACAGGAGGGCATCCAATGAGCAGTTCTTC.

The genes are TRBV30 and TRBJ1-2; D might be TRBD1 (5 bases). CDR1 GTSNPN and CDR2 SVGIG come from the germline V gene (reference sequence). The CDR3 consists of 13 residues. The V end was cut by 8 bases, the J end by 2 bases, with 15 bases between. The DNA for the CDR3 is TGTGCCCGTAAACAGGAAAACAACTATGGCTACACCTTC. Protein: CARKQENNYGYTF. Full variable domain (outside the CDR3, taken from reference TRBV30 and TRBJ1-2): SQTIHQWPATLVQPVGSPLSLECTVEGTSNPNLYWYRQAAGRGLQLLFYSVGIGQISSEVPQNLSASRPQDRQFILSSKKLLLSDSGFYLCARKQENNYGYTFGSGTRLTVV.

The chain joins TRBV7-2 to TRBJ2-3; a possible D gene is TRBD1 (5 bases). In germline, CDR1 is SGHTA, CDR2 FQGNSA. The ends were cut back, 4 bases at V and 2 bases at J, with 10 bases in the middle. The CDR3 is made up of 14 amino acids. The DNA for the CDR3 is TGTGCCAGCAGCTATCAGGGCTCCACAGATACGCAGTATTTT. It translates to CASSYQGSTDTQYF.

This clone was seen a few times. CDR3 sequence reads: CASSRGLNYEQYF. Here the CDR3 DNA reads TGTGCCAGCAGTAGGGGACTAAACTACGAGCAGTACTTC. This chain joins TRBV27 and TRBJ2-7; TRBD2 matches at 7 bases. CDR1 and CDR2 from the germline V gene are MNHEY and SMNVEV (reference sequence). With 5 bases clipped from V and 3 bases from J, the junction kept 4 bases outside the gene matches. CDR3 length: 13 amino acids.